These 10 T cell receptor beta chains were sequenced from one sample in a study of blood T cell repertoires in COVID-19. TCRdb keeps only in-frame clones here, not all; method: immunoSEQ multiplex PCR. Of about 200,000 clones listed, around 85% are singletons. The specimen was PBMCs or T cells enriched from blood (not recorded which). Source of these receptors: a woman between 35 and 50 years old with acute COVID-19.

Comments on this clone: This sample includes further DNA sequences coding for the same CDR3. The V and J genes are TRBV28 and TRBJ1-6, with 7 bases matching TRBD1. There are 14 residues in the CDR3. V shed 4 bases, J shed 7 bases, and the junction held 4 bases outside the gene matches. CDR1 is MDHEN and CDR2 is SYDVKM in the germline V gene. In DNA form, the CDR3 reads TGTGCCAGCAGTTCGGGACAGCCCAATTCACCCCTCCACTTT. This gives the protein CASSSGQPNSPLHF.

The J gene is TRBJ2-7, the V gene TRBV11-2, with 12 bases aligning to TRBD2. Germline V lookup: CDR1 SGHAT, CDR2 FQNNGV. Losses at the gene ends were 5 bases for V and 5 bases for J; bases not matched to a gene: 7. The CDR3 sequence is 15 residues long. CDR3 protein: CASSLLAGGPHEQYF. For the CDR3, the DNA is TGTGCCAGCAGCCTCCTAGCGGGAGGGCCCCACGAGCAGTACTTC.

The chain links TRBV7-3 to TRBJ2-5; 8 nucleotides agree with TRBD1. CDR3 length equals 16 residues. With 1 base clipped from V and 2 bases from J, the junction kept 6 bases outside the gene matches. Germline CDR1 reads SGHTA; CDR2 reads FQGTGA. Here the CDR3 reads CASSLMGTGTQETQYF. DNA of the CDR3: TGTGCCAGCAGCTTAATGGGGACAGGTACACAAGAGACCCAGTACTTC.

The rearrangement links TRBV28 to TRBJ1-5; 9 bases are a match to TRBD1. The CDR3 sequence is 15 residues long. The ends lost 6 bases at V and 6 bases at J; junction bases unmatched: 9. CDR1 is MDHEN and CDR2 is SYDVKM in the germline V gene. The DNA of the CDR3 is TGTGCCAGCAGGCCGCCGGGACAGGGTGGTCAGCCCCAGCATTTT. Protein sequence: CASRPPGQGGQPQHF.

V is TRBV10-3 and J is TRBJ2-7, with 11 bases aligning to TRBD2. The CDR3 totals 15 residues. Trimming cost V 3 bases and J 3 bases; bases outside gene matches: 4. CDR1 is ENHRY and CDR2 is SYGVKD in the germline V gene. Here the CDR3 reads CAISDLTSGNYEQYF. The CDR3 bases are TGTGCCATCAGTGACCTGACTAGCGGGAACTACGAGCAGTACTTC.

The rearrangement joins TRBV27 to TRBJ1-3; tentative D call: TRBD1 (6 bases). This CDR3 has 15 residues. With 7 bases removed from V and 1 base from J, the gap between germline ends came to 14 bases. From germline, CDR1 is MNHEY and CDR2 SMNVEV (reference sequence). As DNA, the CDR3 is TGTGCCAGCACCCCCGGGACAAAGTCTGGAAACACCATATATTTT. The encoded protein is CASTPGTKSGNTIYF.

The V gene is TRBV2, the J gene TRBJ1-5, with D maybe TRBD1 (5 bases). CDR1 is SNHLY, CDR2 FYNNEI, per germline. This CDR3 spans 13 amino acids. V gave up 6 bases and J gave up 1 base, with 7 bases separating them. CDR3 coding DNA: TGTGCCAGCAGGGGGCCAAGCAATCAGCCCCAGCATTTT. It encodes CASRGPSNQPQHF. Combining the CDR3 with reference TRBV2 and TRBJ1-5 gives the whole variable domain EPEVTQTPSHQVTQMGQEVILRCVPISNHLYFYWYRQILGQKVEFLVSFYNNEISEKSEIFDDQFSVERPDGSNFTLKIRSTKLEDSAMYFCASRGPSNQPQHFGDGTRLSIL.

The CDR3 protein is CASSRQGSSYEQYF. CDR3 sequence (DNA): TGTGCCAGCAGTCGACAGGGGAGCTCCTACGAGCAGTACTTC. This rearrangement joins TRBV2 to TRBJ2-7, with TRBD1 identical over 8 bases. V gave up 5 bases and J gave up 0 bases; unmatched junction bases: 3. Per the germline V gene, CDR1 is SNHLY and CDR2 is FYNNEI. The CDR3 is made up of 14 amino acids.

This clone showed up just once. This rearrangement joins TRBV6-5 to TRBJ1-6; D might be TRBD1 (5 bases). This CDR3 comprises 14 residues. Germline loops: CDR1 MNHEY, CDR2 SVGAGI. V was trimmed by 6 bases and J by 11 bases, leaving 17 bases between them. CDR3 DNA sequence: TGTGCCAGCAGGCGGGACTCCGGAGCCACACCCCTCCACTTT. This encodes CASRRDSGATPLHF.

The chain has TRBV27 and TRBJ2-1; TRBD1 is a possible D gene (6 bases). The germline V and J ends were trimmed by 3 bases and 7 bases, with 13 bases remaining between them. Germline loops: CDR1 MNHEY, CDR2 SMNVEV (reference sequence). The CDR3 has 14 amino acids. DNA of the CDR3: TGTGCCAGCAGTTTTGGACAGCCTCAAAATGAGCAGTTCTTC. Translated: CASSFGQPQNEQFF.